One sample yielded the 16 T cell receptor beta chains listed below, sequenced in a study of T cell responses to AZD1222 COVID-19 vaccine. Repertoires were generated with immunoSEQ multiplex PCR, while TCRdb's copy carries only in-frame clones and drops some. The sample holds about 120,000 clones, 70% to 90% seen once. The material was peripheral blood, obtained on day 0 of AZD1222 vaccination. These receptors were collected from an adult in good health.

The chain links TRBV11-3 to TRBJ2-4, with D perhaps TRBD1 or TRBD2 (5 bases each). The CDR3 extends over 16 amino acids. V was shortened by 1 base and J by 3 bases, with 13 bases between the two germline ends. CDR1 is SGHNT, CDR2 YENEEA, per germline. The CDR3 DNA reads TGTGCCAGCAGCTTAGGGACCGGGGCCGGCAAAAACATTCAGTACTTC. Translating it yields CASSLGTGAGKNIQYF.

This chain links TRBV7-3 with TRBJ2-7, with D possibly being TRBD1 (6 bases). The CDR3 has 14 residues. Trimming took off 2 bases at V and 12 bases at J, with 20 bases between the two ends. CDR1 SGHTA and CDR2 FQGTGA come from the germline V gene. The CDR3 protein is CASSLANDAGERYF. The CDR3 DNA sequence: TGTGCCAGCAGCTTAGCGAACGATGCAGGGGAGAGGTACTTC.

The CDR3 region has the DNA TGTGCCAGCACCCGGGGAACAGGGGCGCAGGAGACCCAGTACTTC. Protein: CASTRGTGAQETQYF. V gene TRBV7-9 combines with J gene TRBJ2-5; 7 nucleotides line up with TRBD1. The CDR3 has 15 residues. CDR1 and CDR2 from the germline V gene are SEHNR and FQNEAQ (reference sequence). Losses at the gene ends were 7 bases for V and 5 bases for J; bases not matched to a gene: 13.

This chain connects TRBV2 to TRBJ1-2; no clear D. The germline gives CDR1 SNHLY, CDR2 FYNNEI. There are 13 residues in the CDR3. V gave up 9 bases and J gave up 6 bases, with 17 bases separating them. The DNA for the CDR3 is TGTGCCAGGCTGTCCGGCGGTCAGGATGGCTACACCTTC. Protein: CARLSGGQDGYTF. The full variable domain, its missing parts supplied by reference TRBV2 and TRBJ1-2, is EPEVTQTPSHQVTQMGQEVILRCVPISNHLYFYWYRQILGQKVEFLVSFYNNEISEKSEIFDDQFSVERPDGSNFTLKIRSTKLEDSAMYFCARLSGGQDGYTFGSGTRLTVV.

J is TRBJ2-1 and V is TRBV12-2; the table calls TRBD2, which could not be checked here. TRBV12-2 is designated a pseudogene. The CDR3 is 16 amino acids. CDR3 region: CASRFPCGGSYNEQFF. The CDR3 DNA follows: TGTGCAAGTCGCTTTCCGTGCGGGGGCTCCTACAATGAGCAGTTCTTC.

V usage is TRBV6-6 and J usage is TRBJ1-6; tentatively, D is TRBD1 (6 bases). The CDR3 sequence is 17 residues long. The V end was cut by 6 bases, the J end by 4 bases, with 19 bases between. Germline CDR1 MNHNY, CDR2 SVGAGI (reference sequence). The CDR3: CASRRVQGQVYNSPLHF. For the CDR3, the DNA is TGTGCCAGCAGACGAGTACAGGGTCAAGTTTATAATTCACCCCTCCACTTT.

DNA of the CDR3: TGCGCCAGCAGCACCTCAGGGGTCGGGAGCACAGATACGCAGTATTTT. Protein sequence: CASSTSGVGSTDTQYF. This rearrangement joins TRBV5-1 to TRBJ2-3; tentative D call: TRBD1 (6 bases). The CDR3 consists of 16 residues. The germline V gene has CDR1 SGHRS and CDR2 YFSETQ. V was cut by 4 bases and J by 0 bases, with 15 bases left in between.

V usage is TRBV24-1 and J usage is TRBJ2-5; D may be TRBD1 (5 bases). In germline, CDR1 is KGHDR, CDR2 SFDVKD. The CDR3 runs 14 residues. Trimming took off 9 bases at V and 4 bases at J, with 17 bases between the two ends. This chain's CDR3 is CATASWGSPETQYF. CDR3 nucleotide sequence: TGTGCCACCGCCAGCTGGGGCTCTCCAGAGACCCAGTACTTC.

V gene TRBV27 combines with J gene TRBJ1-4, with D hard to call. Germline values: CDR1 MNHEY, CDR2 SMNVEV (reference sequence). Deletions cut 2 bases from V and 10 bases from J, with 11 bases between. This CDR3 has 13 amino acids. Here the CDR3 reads CASSLRTGLKLFF. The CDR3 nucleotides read TGTGCCAGCAGTTTACGGACGGGTTTAAAACTGTTTTTT. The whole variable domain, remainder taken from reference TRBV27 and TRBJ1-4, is EAQVTQNPRYLITVTGKKLTVTCSQNMNHEYMSWYRQDPGLGLRQIYYSMNVEVTDKGDVPEGYKVSRKEKRNFPLILESPSPNQTSLYFCASSLRTGLKLFFGSGTQLSVL.

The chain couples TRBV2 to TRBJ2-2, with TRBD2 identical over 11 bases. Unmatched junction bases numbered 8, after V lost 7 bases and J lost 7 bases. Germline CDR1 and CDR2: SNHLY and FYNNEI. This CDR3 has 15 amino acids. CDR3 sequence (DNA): TGTGCCAGCACCACTAGCGGGGGTGACGGCGGGGAGCTGTTTTTT. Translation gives CASTTSGGDGGELFF.

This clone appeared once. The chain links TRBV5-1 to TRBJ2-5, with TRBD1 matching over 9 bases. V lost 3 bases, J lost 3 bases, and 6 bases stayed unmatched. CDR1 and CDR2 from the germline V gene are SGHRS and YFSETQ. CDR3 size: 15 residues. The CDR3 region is CASSSLTGGEETQYF. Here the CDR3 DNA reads TGCGCCAGCAGCTCTCTTACAGGGGGCGAAGAGACCCAGTACTTC.

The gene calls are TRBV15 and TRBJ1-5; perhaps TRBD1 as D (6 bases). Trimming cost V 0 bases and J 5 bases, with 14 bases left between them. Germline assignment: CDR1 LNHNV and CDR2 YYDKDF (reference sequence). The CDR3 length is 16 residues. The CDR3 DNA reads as TGTGCCACCAGCAGAGAATTGGGACAAGGGGATCAGCCCCAGCATTTT. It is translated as CATSRELGQGDQPQHF.

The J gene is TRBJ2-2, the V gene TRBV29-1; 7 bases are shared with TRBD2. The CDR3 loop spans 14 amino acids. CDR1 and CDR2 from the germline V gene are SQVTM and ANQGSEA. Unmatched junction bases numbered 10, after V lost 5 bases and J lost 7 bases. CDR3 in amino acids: CSVRGREGGGELFF. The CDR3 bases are TGCAGCGTTCGTGGGAGGGAGGGAGGCGGGGAGCTGTTTTTT.

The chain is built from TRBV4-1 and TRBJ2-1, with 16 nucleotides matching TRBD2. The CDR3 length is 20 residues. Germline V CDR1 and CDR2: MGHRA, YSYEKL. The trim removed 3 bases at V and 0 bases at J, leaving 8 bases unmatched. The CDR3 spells CASSHMGLAGGPSSYNEQFF. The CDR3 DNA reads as TGCGCCAGCAGCCATATGGGACTAGCGGGGGGGCCAAGCTCCTACAATGAGCAGTTCTTC.

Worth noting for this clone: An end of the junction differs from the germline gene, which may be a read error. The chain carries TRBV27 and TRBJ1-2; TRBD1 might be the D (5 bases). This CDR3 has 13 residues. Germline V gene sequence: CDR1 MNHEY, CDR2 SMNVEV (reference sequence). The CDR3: CASSLLFDSPTSF. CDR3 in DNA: TGTGCCAGCAGTTTACTTTTCGACAGTCCCACTTCCTTC.

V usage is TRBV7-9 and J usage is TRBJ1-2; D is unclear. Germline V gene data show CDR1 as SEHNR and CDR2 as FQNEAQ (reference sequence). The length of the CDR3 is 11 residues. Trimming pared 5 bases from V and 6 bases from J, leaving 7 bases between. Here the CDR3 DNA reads TGTGCCAGCAGCGCTTCGCATGGCTACACCTTC. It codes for CASSASHGYTF.